The 20 T cell receptor beta chains listed next were all sequenced from one sample in a study of CD4 and CD8 cells across lung adenocarcinoma regions. Each CDR3 protein gets one entry after TCRdb re-called the PCR reads with MiXCR. The repertoire consists of about 25,000 distinct CDR3 sequences, with over 40% occurring once and the leading ten covering about 21%. Material: CD4+ T cells from the center of a lung tumor. These TCRs come from a male donor with lung adenocarcinoma. The CD4 and CD8 labels of this study may be unreliable.

The rearrangement links TRBV6-1 to TRBJ2-2; D could derive from TRBD1 or TRBD2 (5 bases each). The CDR3 is made up of 15 amino acids. Trimming removed 9 bases from V and 16 bases from J, with 30 bases in between. Germline V gives CDR1 MNHNS, CDR2 SASEGT. The CDR3 DNA reads as TGTGCCAGGGGCCTCCAGGCTGTGAGTCCCGGGACGCAGTTTTTT. This sequence encodes CARGLQAVSPGTQFF.

The CDR3 DNA follows: TGTGCCAGCAGTTCCGGGGGTGGGGCAGATATTCAGTACTTC. Residues: CASSSGGGADIQYF. V gene TRBV27 combines with J gene TRBJ2-4, with D tentatively TRBD2 (6 bases). The CDR3 covers 14 residues. Deletions cut 4 bases from V and 10 bases from J, with 17 bases between. Germline V lookup: CDR1 MNHEY, CDR2 SMNVEV (reference sequence).

As regards this clonotype: Germline and junction disagree at one end, which may indicate a read error. The rearrangement joins TRBV10-1 to TRBJ2-3; D is perhaps TRBD2 (6 bases). The CDR3 loop spans 13 amino acids. Germline V gene sequence: CDR1 WNHNN, CDR2 SYGVQD (reference sequence). The CDR3 reads CASSEAGKDMQYF. For the CDR3, the DNA is TGCGCCAGCAGTGAGGCGGGAAAAGATATGCAGTATTTC.

This clonotype is medium-sized (0.01 to 0.1%). This chain joins TRBV6-1 and TRBJ2-1; possibly TRBD2 for D (6 bases). Germline CDR1 is MNHNS and CDR2 is SASEGT. The CDR3 is 17 amino acids. V was shortened by 1 base and J by 0 bases, with 13 bases between the two germline ends. CDR3 nucleotides: TGTGCCAGCAGTGAAGTTGGTAGCGGCTTCTCCTACAATGAGCAGTTCTTC. This translates into CASSEVGSGFSYNEQFF.

The gene calls are TRBV6-5 and TRBJ2-1; TRBD2 matches at 8 bases. V dropped 2 bases and J dropped 10; count of bases not matched to a gene: 16. The CDR3 extends over 17 amino acids. Germline CDR1 is MNHEY and CDR2 is SVGAGI. The CDR3 here is CASSYDSSGWTLGEQFF. CDR3 coding DNA: TGTGCCAGCAGTTACGATTCTAGCGGGTGGACCTTGGGGGAGCAGTTCTTC.

A remark on this clonotype: Since a much larger clone is just one base distant, this may be a read error. This sequence joins TRBV15 and TRBJ2-1; 8 bases line up with TRBD2. The J call is in doubt because the DNA end fits TRBJ2-7 better. Germline V CDR1 and CDR2: LNHNV, YYDKDF (reference sequence). The CDR3 totals 15 residues. Here the CDR3 DNA reads TGTGCCACCAGCAGTCCCGCGGGAGGATCCTACGAGCAGTACTTC. It is translated as CATSSPAGGSYEQYF.

V is TRBV10-2 and J is TRBJ1-1, with 8 positions matching TRBD1. This CDR3 region has 14 residues. J gave up 6 bases and V 6 bases, and 9 bases lay outside the gene matches. Germline V CDR1 and CDR2: WSHSY, SAAADI. The DNA of the CDR3 is TGCGCCAGCAGGCCGGGACAGGCGTCCCCTGAAGCTTTCTTT. Translating it yields CASRPGQASPEAFF.

The chain combines TRBV10-1 with TRBJ2-1; D may be TRBD1 or TRBD2 (5 bases each). Trimming stripped 4 bases from V and 5 bases from J, with 24 bases between. In germline, CDR1 is WNHNN, CDR2 SYGVQD (reference sequence). This CDR3 region has 18 residues. The CDR3 reads CASSGPGRGESANNEQFF. The CDR3, as DNA: TGCGCCAGCAGTGGGCCGGGACGGGGCGAGTCCGCCAACAATGAGCAGTTCTTC.

This clonotype was seen a handful of times. A much larger clone lies one base from this, so it may be a read error. The chain uses TRBV25-1 and TRBJ2-1; 12 bases agree with TRBD1. The CDR3 length is 15 residues. Per the germline V gene, CDR1 is MGHDK and CDR2 is SYGVNS. After removal of 8 bases from V and 10 bases from J, the junction contained 12 bases not matched to a gene. CDR3 in DNA: TGTGCCAGCTGTTCCGGGACAGGGGGCTCCTACGAGCAGTTCTTC. Residues: CASCSGTGGSYEQFF.

This clonotype was seen a single time. The genes are TRBV3-1 and TRBJ2-3; no clear D gene. Per germline, CDR1 LGHDT and CDR2 YNNKEL (reference sequence). There are 15 residues in the CDR3. The V and J ends lost 4 bases and 1 base respectively, with 12 bases between them. CDR3 nucleotides: TGTGCCAGCAGCCCGGCCCTCTTACGCACAGATACGCAGTATTTT. Amino acid sequence: CASSPALLRTDTQYF.

The chain uses TRBV4-2 and TRBJ2-1; 8 bases are a match to TRBD2. The V segment lost 8 bases and the J segment 8 bases; nucleotides outside the gene matches: 11. This CDR3 spans 14 amino acids. The germline V gene encodes CDR1 LGHNA and CDR2 YNFKEQ. The CDR3 spells CASHRAGGVDEQFF. CDR3 nucleotide sequence: TGTGCCAGCCATAGGGCGGGAGGCGTTGATGAGCAGTTCTTC.

The chain is built from TRBV28 and TRBJ2-5, with D perhaps TRBD1 (5 bases). Germline values: CDR1 MDHEN, CDR2 SYDVKM. This CDR3 spans 14 amino acids. Here the CDR3 reads CAGIWLSETDTQYF. In DNA, the CDR3 is TGTGCGGGGATCTGGCTCAGCGAGACAGATACCCAGTACTTC.

This clonotype is judged medium-sized. The chain joins TRBV27 to TRBJ2-1; D is undetermined. Germline values: CDR1 MNHEY, CDR2 SMNVEV (reference sequence). CDR3 length equals 12 residues. With 3 bases removed from V and 6 bases from J, the gap between germline ends came to 6 bases. CDR3 DNA sequence: TGTGCCAGCAGTTTTCCGGGCAATGAGCAGTTCTTC. This encodes CASSFPGNEQFF.

CDR3 nucleotides: TGCGCCAGCAGCCAAGAAGCAAAATACCCTGGCTACACCTTC. Amino acid sequence: CASSQEAKYPGYTF. The chain links TRBV4-1 to TRBJ1-2; D unclear. V lost 0 bases and J 7 bases, leaving 12 bases between the germline ends. Germline CDR1 and CDR2: MGHRA and YSYEKL. The CDR3 has 14 residues.

This chain connects TRBV12-3 or TRBV12-4 to TRBJ2-3, with 8 bases that match TRBD2. The CDR3 runs to 15 residues. The CDR3: CGGGRGGRGQETQYF. CDR3 nucleotides: TGTGGCGGGGGGCGCGGGGGCCGTGGCCAAGAGACGCAGTATTTT.

Ten or more counts support this clonotype. V gene TRBV6-1 combines with J gene TRBJ1-2; no firm D call. The CDR3 has 15 amino acids. Germline values: CDR1 MNHNS, CDR2 SASEGT. V gave up 5 bases and J gave up 5 bases, with 18 bases separating them. The CDR3 nucleotides are TGTGCCAGCAGTAAACGTCTCACCAGCGAATATGGCTACACCTTC. Encoded protein: CASSKRLTSEYGYTF.

This clonotype was seen only a few times. The chain is built from TRBV7-2 and TRBJ2-4; 9 nucleotides match TRBD1. Germline lookup yields CDR1 SGHTA and CDR2 FQGNSA. CDR3 size: 17 residues. Unmatched junction bases numbered 9, after V lost 4 bases and J lost 2 bases. This CDR3 is CASSYTGTGHTKNIQYF. The CDR3 DNA reads as TGTGCCAGCAGCTACACCGGGACAGGGCATACCAAAAACATTCAGTACTTC.

Many counts were recorded for this clonotype. An end of the junction does not agree with germline; a read error may underlie this. The rearrangement links TRBV6-1 to TRBJ2-1, with D possibly matching TRBD2 (6 bases). TRBJ2-7 matches the DNA end more closely, so the J call is doubtful. The CDR3 is made up of 17 amino acids. The germline CDR1 and CDR2 sequences are MNHNS and SASEGT. DNA for the CDR3: TGTGCCAGCAGGGAAGTAGTTACCGGGACTCTCCTGGGCGAGCAGTACTTC. This sequence encodes CASREVVTGTLLGEQYF.

The rearrangement uses TRBV6-1 and TRBJ2-2, with unresolved D. CDR1 MNHNS and CDR2 SASEGT come from the germline V gene. CDR3 length equals 15 residues. Trimming stripped 6 bases from V and 13 bases from J, with 24 bases between. CDR3 sequence reads: CASRLQAGSTEALFF. In nucleotides, the CDR3 is TGTGCCAGCAGACTCCAGGCTGGAAGTACCGAGGCGCTGTTTTTT.

This clonotype has ten or more counts. DNA of the CDR3: TGTGCCAGCAGCTTAGGGGGTAGCGGGAGTTCATACAATGAGCAGTTCTTC. Its translation: CASSLGGSGSSYNEQFF. The chain recombines TRBV7-8 with TRBJ2-1; 9 bases map to TRBD2. V shed 1 base, J shed 4 bases, and the junction held 8 bases outside the gene matches. The CDR3 has 17 amino acids. Per the germline V gene, CDR1 is SGHVS and CDR2 is FQNEAQ.